Listed below are T cell receptor beta chains from one sample, sequenced in a study of T cells in Graves' hyperthyroidism and ophthalmopathy. MiXCR, applied by TCRdb to the multiplex PCR reads, yields one record per CDR3 protein. Of approximately 600,000 distinct CDR3 sequences listed, 11% to 15% are singletons. The sample consisted of blood. The receptors come from a woman aged 30 to 39 with Graves' hyperthyroidism that later progressed to Graves' ophthalmopathy. Each CDR3 is given with its conserved first and last residue. The order of the fields is clone size, V gene, J gene, D gene, CDR3 DNA, CDR3 protein. The D gene is left open where the match is weak. The listing skips clone size in some rows; elsewhere it reads once, few, many or a size class.

clone size: many; V gene: TRBV3-1; J gene: TRBJ2-7; D gene: -; CDR3 DNA: TGTGCCAGCAGCCAGGAGTGGCGGGAAAACTCCTACGAGCAGTACTTC; CDR3 protein: CASSQEWRENSYEQYF
clone size: many; V gene: TRBV12-3/TRBV12-4; J gene: TRBJ1-1; D gene: -; CDR3 DNA: TGTGCCAGCAGTTTTGGGACCGCCAGATTGAACACTGAAGCTTTCTTT; CDR3 protein: CASSFGTARLNTEAFF
clone size: -; V gene: TRBV30; J gene: TRBJ1-5; D gene: TRBD1; CDR3 DNA: TGTGCCTGGAGTTTAAGCCGCGGGACAGGGTATGGGGGGGATCAGCCCCAGCATTTT; CDR3 protein: CAWSLSRGTGYGGDQPQHF
clone size: few; V gene: TRBV7-9; J gene: TRBJ2-2; D gene: TRBD2; CDR3 DNA: TGTGCCAGCAGCCTTACTAGCGTTACCGGGGAGCTGTTTTTT; CDR3 protein: CASSLTSVTGELFF
clone size: many; V gene: TRBV10-2; J gene: TRBJ1-1; D gene: -; CDR3 DNA: TGCGCCAGCAGTCCGTCAGCAGTGAACACTGAAGCTTTCTTT; CDR3 protein: CASSPSAVNTEAFF
clone size: many; V gene: TRBV7-2; J gene: TRBJ1-2; D gene: -; CDR3 DNA: TGTGCCAGCAGCTTAGGCGCGACTGGGAATGGCTACACCTTC; CDR3 protein: CASSLGATGNGYTF
clone size: many; V gene: TRBV2; J gene: TRBJ1-2; D gene: -; CDR3 DNA: TGTGCCAGCAGTGAAGTAGTCAGTTTCTATGGCTACACCTTC; CDR3 protein: CASSEVVSFYGYTF
clone size: many; V gene: TRBV12-3/TRBV12-4; J gene: TRBJ2-2; D gene: -; CDR3 DNA: TGTGCCATTACTCCCTCCGGGGAAAACACCGGGGAGCTGTTTTTT; CDR3 protein: CAITPSGENTGELFF
clone size: -; V gene: TRBV20-1; J gene: TRBJ2-1; D gene: -; CDR3 DNA: TGCAGTACCACAGAGGGGGGGTCCGGCAATGAGCAGTTCTTC; CDR3 protein: CSTTEGGSGNEQFF
clone size: many; V gene: TRBV11-2; J gene: TRBJ1-2; D gene: -; CDR3 DNA: TGTGCCAGCAGCCCGGGAAATACCTATGGCTACACCTTC; CDR3 protein: CASSPGNTYGYTF
clone size: -; V gene: TRBV20-1; J gene: TRBJ2-7; D gene: -; CDR3 DNA: TGCAGTGCTAGAGTCAGGGGACATCGGTTTGCCGAAAGCTCCTACGAGCAGTACTTC; CDR3 protein: CSARVRGHRFAESSYEQYF